Listed below are T cell receptor beta chains from one sample, sequenced in a study of read filtering for tumor transcriptome and immune sequencing. Each CDR3 protein is one row after TCRdb ran MiXCR on the reads. Of 25,000 or so distinct CDR3 sequences in the sample, about 20% are singletons; the top ten hold 15% to 20%. What was sequenced was a population of CD138-negative cells sorted from bone marrow. These TCRs come from a donor at least 40 years old with multiple myeloma. Each CDR3 is given with its conserved first and last residue. The D gene is left open where the match is weak. Some rows mark clone size as missing; the rest say once, few, many or name a class of expanded clone.

v_gene: TRBV29-1
j_gene: TRBJ2-3
abundance: -
d_gene: -
CDR3nt: TGCGGCGTTGAAGGTAGCAGTACTAGCACAGATACGCAGTATTTT
CDR3aa: CGVEGSSTSTDTQYF

v_gene: TRBV12-5
j_gene: TRBJ2-1
abundance: -
d_gene: -
CDR3nt: TGTGCTAGTGGTTTGGGACCGGGAGCCAATGAGCAGTTCTTC
CDR3aa: CASGLGPGANEQFF

v_gene: TRBV5-1
j_gene: TRBJ2-2
abundance: many
d_gene: TRBD1
CDR3nt: TGCGCCAGCAGAGGACAGGGGGCCGACACCGGGGAGCTGTTTTTT
CDR3aa: CASRGQGADTGELFF

v_gene: TRBV27
j_gene: TRBJ2-7
abundance: many
d_gene: TRBD2
CDR3nt: TGTGCCAGCAGGGCTAGCGGGAGCTCCGAGCAGTACTTC
CDR3aa: CASRASGSSEQYF

v_gene: TRBV7-9
j_gene: TRBJ2-2
abundance: many
d_gene: -
CDR3nt: TGTGCCAGCAGCTTATCCGGGAGAGGCACCGGGGAGCTGTTTTTT
CDR3aa: CASSLSGRGTGELFF

v_gene: TRBV28
j_gene: TRBJ2-3
abundance: few
d_gene: TRBD2
CDR3nt: TGTGCCAGCAGGCGGGACTACCGCACAGATACGCAGTATTTT
CDR3aa: CASRRDYRTDTQYF

v_gene: TRBV7-2
j_gene: TRBJ2-7
abundance: many
d_gene: TRBD2
CDR3nt: TGTGCCAGCAGCCTCGGGACTAGCAGAACCTACGAGCAGTACTTC
CDR3aa: CASSLGTSRTYEQYF

v_gene: TRBV7-9
j_gene: TRBJ2-3
abundance: -
d_gene: -
CDR3nt: TGTGCCAGCAGCTTAGACCCGGGAAGCGCAGATACGCAGTATTTT
CDR3aa: CASSLDPGSADTQYF

v_gene: TRBV10-3
j_gene: TRBJ2-7
abundance: -
d_gene: -
CDR3nt: TGTGCCATACGGGAAACTCTCGGCGAGCAGTACTTC
CDR3aa: CAIRETLGEQYF

v_gene: TRBV6-6
j_gene: TRBJ1-4
abundance: many
d_gene: -
CDR3nt: TGTGCCAGCAGCCAGAATGAAAAACTGTTTTTT
CDR3aa: CASSQNEKLFF

v_gene: TRBV4-2
j_gene: TRBJ1-2
abundance: -
d_gene: -
CDR3nt: TGTGCCAGCAGCCAAGAATGGGCTCGTAACTATGGCTACACCTTC
CDR3aa: CASSQEWARNYGYTF

v_gene: TRBV10-3
j_gene: TRBJ1-1
abundance: -
d_gene: -
CDR3nt: TGTGCCATCAGTGGGGGAAACTATCAAATTCCTGAAGCTTTCTTT
CDR3aa: CAISGGNYQIPEAFF

v_gene: TRBV28
j_gene: TRBJ1-2
abundance: many
d_gene: -
CDR3nt: TGTGCCAGCAGTTTGAGTATGGGGGACTATGGCTACACCTTC
CDR3aa: CASSLSMGDYGYTF

v_gene: TRBV7-3
j_gene: TRBJ2-3
abundance: many
d_gene: TRBD2
CDR3nt: TGTGCCAGCAGCTCACCCCGACTAGCGGGAGAACAAGATACGCAGTATTTT
CDR3aa: CASSSPRLAGEQDTQYF

v_gene: TRBV7-2
j_gene: TRBJ2-5
abundance: many
d_gene: TRBD2
CDR3nt: TGTGCCAGCAGCTCCTTGCGGGAGCGGGAGACCCAGTACTTC
CDR3aa: CASSSLRERETQYF

v_gene: TRBV20-1
j_gene: TRBJ1-3
abundance: -
d_gene: -
CDR3nt: TGCAGTGCTGGGCTGACCTCTGGAAACACCATATATTTT
CDR3aa: CSAGLTSGNTIYF

v_gene: TRBV30
j_gene: TRBJ2-1
abundance: many
d_gene: -
CDR3nt: TGTGCCTGGAGTGTACGGCCCTCCGAGCAGTTCTTC
CDR3aa: CAWSVRPSEQFF

v_gene: TRBV29-1
j_gene: TRBJ2-5
abundance: many
d_gene: -
CDR3nt: TGCAGCGTTGAGAGGGGGTTCCGGGAGACCCAGTACTTC
CDR3aa: CSVERGFRETQYF

v_gene: TRBV24-1
j_gene: TRBJ2-1
abundance: many
d_gene: -
CDR3nt: TGTGCCACCAGTGACCCATCCGGGACCAGCAATGAGCAGTTCTTC
CDR3aa: CATSDPSGTSNEQFF

v_gene: TRBV10-3
j_gene: TRBJ1-1
abundance: many
d_gene: -
CDR3nt: TGTGCCATCACCTCGTCGGAAGGGGCAGCAATGAACACTGAAGCTTTCTTT
CDR3aa: CAITSSEGAAMNTEAFF

v_gene: TRBV18
j_gene: TRBJ2-3
abundance: -
d_gene: -
CDR3nt: TGTGCCAGCTCACCACCGGATGCAGATACGCAGTATTTT
CDR3aa: CASSPPDADTQYF

v_gene: TRBV4-2
j_gene: TRBJ2-1
abundance: many
d_gene: -
CDR3nt: TGTGCCAGCAGCCAAGATCCGCTCTCCTACAATGAGCAGTTCTTC
CDR3aa: CASSQDPLSYNEQFF

v_gene: TRBV4-1
j_gene: TRBJ2-2
abundance: medium-sized
d_gene: TRBD2
CDR3nt: TGTGCCAGCAGCCCAGGGGCGTCTAGCGGGAACTTAAATACCGGGGAGCTGTTTTTT
CDR3aa: CASSPGASSGNLNTGELFF

v_gene: TRBV13
j_gene: TRBJ2-3
abundance: many
d_gene: -
CDR3nt: TGTGCCAGCAGCCGGAGGACTTTAGCAGCAGATACGCAGTATTTT
CDR3aa: CASSRRTLAADTQYF

v_gene: TRBV21-1
j_gene: TRBJ2-7
abundance: many
d_gene: -
CDR3nt: TGTGCCAGCAGCAAAGCGCCCAAAGGACTAGCGGGAGCCTACGAGCAGTACTTC
CDR3aa: CASSKAPKGLAGAYEQYF

v_gene: TRBV28
j_gene: TRBJ1-6
abundance: many
d_gene: TRBD1
CDR3nt: TGTGCCAGCAGTGACCCGGACAGGGTTGGTTCACCCCTCCACTTT
CDR3aa: CASSDPDRVGSPLHF

v_gene: TRBV4-1
j_gene: TRBJ1-4
abundance: once
d_gene: -
CDR3nt: TGCCCCAGCAGCCAAACACGACAAGACAGGTCTGAAAAACTGTTTTTT
CDR3aa: CPSSQTRQDRSEKLFF

v_gene: TRBV6-1
j_gene: TRBJ2-5
abundance: many
d_gene: -
CDR3nt: TGTGCCAGCAGCAGGGGTTTGGTCCAAGAGACCCAGTACTTC
CDR3aa: CASSRGLVQETQYF

v_gene: TRBV20-1
j_gene: TRBJ2-7
abundance: many
d_gene: TRBD1
CDR3nt: TGCAGTGTATTGACAGGGGCTACCTACGAGCAGTACTTC
CDR3aa: CSVLTGATYEQYF

v_gene: TRBV7-9
j_gene: TRBJ2-1
abundance: -
d_gene: TRBD2
CDR3nt: TGTGCCAGCAGCCAAGGGACTAGCGGGAGGATCTACAATGAGCAGTTCTTC
CDR3aa: CASSQGTSGRIYNEQFF

v_gene: TRBV2
j_gene: TRBJ2-2
abundance: few
d_gene: TRBD2
CDR3nt: TGTGCTAGCGGTCTGACTAGCCCCGGGGAGCTGTTTTTT
CDR3aa: CASGLTSPGELFF

v_gene: TRBV11-2
j_gene: TRBJ2-1
abundance: medium-sized
d_gene: -
CDR3nt: TGTGCCAGCAGGAGAGGGGGGCCCACTCTGGGGAATGAGCAGTTCTTC
CDR3aa: CASRRGGPTLGNEQFF

v_gene: TRBV10-3
j_gene: TRBJ1-1
abundance: many
d_gene: TRBD1
CDR3nt: TGTGCCATCAGGGATTCAGGGGGCCGGACTGAAGCTTTCTTT
CDR3aa: CAIRDSGGRTEAFF

v_gene: TRBV30
j_gene: TRBJ2-3
abundance: many
d_gene: -
CDR3nt: TGTGCCTGGTCAAGGGAGGAAAGCACAGATACGCAGTATTTT
CDR3aa: CAWSREESTDTQYF

v_gene: TRBV24-1
j_gene: TRBJ2-7
abundance: medium-sized
d_gene: TRBD2
CDR3nt: TGTGCCACCAGTGATCACGGGACTAGCGGCTACGAGCAGTACTTC
CDR3aa: CATSDHGTSGYEQYF

v_gene: TRBV7-2
j_gene: TRBJ2-7
abundance: -
d_gene: -
CDR3nt: TGTGCCAGCAGCTTAGGGCGAGGGGGGTACGAGCAGTACTTC
CDR3aa: CASSLGRGGYEQYF

v_gene: TRBV10-3
j_gene: TRBJ2-1
abundance: medium-sized
d_gene: TRBD2
CDR3nt: TGTGCCATCAGTGAGTCGGGTTCTAGCGGGAGGGCCGATAATGAGCAGTTCTTC
CDR3aa: CAISESGSSGRADNEQFF

v_gene: TRBV6-5
j_gene: TRBJ1-5
abundance: many
d_gene: -
CDR3nt: TGTGCCAGCAGTTACGCCGTAACGGGTCCCCAGCATTTT
CDR3aa: CASSYAVTGPQHF

v_gene: TRBV24-1
j_gene: TRBJ2-1
abundance: many
d_gene: -
CDR3nt: TGTGCCACCAGTGACGGGACCGTTGATGAGCAGTTCTTC
CDR3aa: CATSDGTVDEQFF

v_gene: TRBV28
j_gene: TRBJ1-2
abundance: many
d_gene: TRBD1
CDR3nt: TGTGCCAGCAGTTTCGGACAGGGGCTGTATGGCTACACCTTC
CDR3aa: CASSFGQGLYGYTF